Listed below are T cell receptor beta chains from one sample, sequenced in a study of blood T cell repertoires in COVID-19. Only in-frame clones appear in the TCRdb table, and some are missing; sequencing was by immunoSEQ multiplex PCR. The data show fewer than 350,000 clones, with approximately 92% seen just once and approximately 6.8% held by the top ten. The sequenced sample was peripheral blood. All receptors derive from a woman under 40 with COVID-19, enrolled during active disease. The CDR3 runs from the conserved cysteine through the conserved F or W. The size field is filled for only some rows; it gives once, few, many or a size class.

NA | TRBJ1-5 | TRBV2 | CASSSDRTFNQPQHF
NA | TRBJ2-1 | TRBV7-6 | CASSFKQGSYNEQFF
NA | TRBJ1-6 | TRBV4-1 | CASSQEADSSYNSPLHF
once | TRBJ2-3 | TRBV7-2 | CASSLSGYTDTQYF
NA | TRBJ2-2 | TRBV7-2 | CASSLGLAGGTNTGELFF
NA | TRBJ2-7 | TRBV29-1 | CSVAGQGSGQYF
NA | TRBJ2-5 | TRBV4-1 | CASSQAQYQETQYF
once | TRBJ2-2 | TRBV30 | CAWSQSRVTGELFF
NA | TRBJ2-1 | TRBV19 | CASTPGPGTSGNEQFF
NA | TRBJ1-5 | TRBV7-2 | CASSKDRNNQPQHF
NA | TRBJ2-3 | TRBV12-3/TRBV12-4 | CASSSRERDTQYF
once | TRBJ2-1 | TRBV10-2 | CASSEWPPRDEQFF
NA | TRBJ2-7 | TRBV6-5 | CASSYLGGEQYF
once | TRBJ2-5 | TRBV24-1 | CATSDPGTPGETQYF
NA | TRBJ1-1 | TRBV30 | CAWSTNTEAFF
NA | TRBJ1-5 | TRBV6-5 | CASTREKGQPQHF
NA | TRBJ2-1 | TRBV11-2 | CASSRVAGSSYNEQFF
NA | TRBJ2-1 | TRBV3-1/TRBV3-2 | CASSQDGAGDLDEQFF
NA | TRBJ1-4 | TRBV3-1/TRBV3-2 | CASSQGSSFGKLFF
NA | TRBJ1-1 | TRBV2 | CASSERSSWATEAFF
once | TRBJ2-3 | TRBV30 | CAWNRGTDTQYF
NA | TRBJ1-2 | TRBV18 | CASSITGTDYGYTF
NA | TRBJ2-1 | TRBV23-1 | CASSQSERNNEQFF
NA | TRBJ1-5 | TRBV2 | CASAFGGGRSNQPQHF
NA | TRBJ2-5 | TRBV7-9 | CASSFRGETQYF
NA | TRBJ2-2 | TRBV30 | CAGPNKDREYSGELFF
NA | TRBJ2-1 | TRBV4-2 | CASSQEGGSGYNEQFF
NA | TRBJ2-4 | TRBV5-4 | CASSLAGQPNIQYF
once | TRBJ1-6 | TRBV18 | CASSPPTGTNSPLHF
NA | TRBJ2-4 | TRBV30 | CAWSAAGNIQYF
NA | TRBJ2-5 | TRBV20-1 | CSASQEETQYF